These T cell receptor beta chains were read from a single sample in a study of blood T cell repertoires in COVID-19. Sequenced by immunoSEQ multiplex PCR; TCRdb stores in-frame clones only, minus some. The data contain some 210,000 clones, about four fifths of them seen just once; the ten biggest clones take up approximately 8%. The sequenced sample was peripheral blood. The source is a woman between 50 and 59 years old with active or convalescent COVID-19. Each CDR3 is given with its conserved first and last residue. Each record gives: V gene, J gene, clone size, D gene, CDR3 protein, CDR3 DNA. A D gene is named only where the DNA matches it firmly. Clone size is not always given. Where it is, it says once, few, many or a class for expanded clones.

v_call: TRBV7-9
j_call: TRBJ1-6
clone_size: few
d_call: NA
cdr3_aa: CASSPWTDNSPLHF
cdr3_nt: TGTGCCAGCAGCCCCTGGACAGATAATTCACCCCTCCACTTT

v_call: TRBV7-3
j_call: TRBJ2-1
clone_size: NA
d_call: NA
cdr3_aa: CASRVSGAYNEQFF
cdr3_nt: TGTGCCAGCAGAGTTAGCGGTGCCTACAATGAGCAGTTCTTC

v_call: TRBV2
j_call: TRBJ2-2
clone_size: NA
d_call: NA
cdr3_aa: CASRGGEQINTGELFF
cdr3_nt: TGTGCCAGCAGAGGGGGTGAACAGATCAACACCGGGGAGCTGTTTTTT

v_call: TRBV2
j_call: TRBJ1-6
clone_size: once
d_call: NA
cdr3_aa: CASSHGGDGSSYNSPLHF
cdr3_nt: TGTGCCAGCAGTCACGGGGGGGACGGGAGCTCCTATAATTCACCCCTCCACTTT

v_call: TRBV7-9
j_call: TRBJ2-3
clone_size: NA
d_call: NA
cdr3_aa: CASSLRTGSTDTQYF
cdr3_nt: TGTGCCAGCAGCTTACGAACGGGGAGCACAGATACGCAGTATTTT

v_call: TRBV5-1
j_call: TRBJ2-5
clone_size: NA
d_call: TRBD2
cdr3_aa: CASSLRGSYQETQYF
cdr3_nt: TGCGCCAGCAGCTTGCGCGGGAGCTACCAAGAGACCCAGTACTTC

v_call: TRBV28
j_call: TRBJ1-2
clone_size: NA
d_call: NA
cdr3_aa: CASRLKGLPHYTF
cdr3_nt: TGTGCCAGCAGGCTAAAGGGGCTTCCTCACTACACCTTC

v_call: TRBV15
j_call: TRBJ1-2
clone_size: NA
d_call: NA
cdr3_aa: CATSPPGGTYGYTF
cdr3_nt: TGTGCCACCAGCCCACCTGGCGGTACTTACGGCTACACCTTC

v_call: TRBV29-1
j_call: TRBJ2-1
clone_size: NA
d_call: TRBD2
cdr3_aa: CSVDPSSGSSYNEQFF
cdr3_nt: TGCAGCGTTGATCCGTCTAGCGGAAGCTCCTACAATGAGCAGTTCTTC

v_call: TRBV27
j_call: TRBJ2-1
clone_size: NA
d_call: NA
cdr3_aa: CASTSTPPWANEQFF
cdr3_nt: TGTGCCAGCACTTCTACCCCACCATGGGCGAATGAGCAGTTCTTC

v_call: TRBV6-1
j_call: TRBJ1-2
clone_size: NA
d_call: TRBD1
cdr3_aa: CASSEGTGGLNTF
cdr3_nt: TGTGCCAGCAGTGAGGGGACAGGGGGCTTGAACACCTTC

v_call: TRBV3-1/TRBV3-2
j_call: TRBJ1-4
clone_size: NA
d_call: TRBD1
cdr3_aa: CASSQGDRRNEKLFF
cdr3_nt: TGTGCCAGCAGCCAAGGGGACAGACGCAATGAAAAACTGTTTTTT

v_call: TRBV2
j_call: TRBJ2-7
clone_size: NA
d_call: TRBD1
cdr3_aa: CASGDRGPYEQYF
cdr3_nt: TGTGCCAGCGGGGACAGGGGGCCCTACGAGCAGTACTTC

v_call: TRBV15
j_call: TRBJ1-5
clone_size: NA
d_call: NA
cdr3_aa: CATGRDQGPQHF
cdr3_nt: TGTGCCACCGGGCGGGATCAAGGGCCCCAGCATTTT

v_call: TRBV2
j_call: TRBJ1-2
clone_size: NA
d_call: NA
cdr3_aa: CASARRPGYGYTF
cdr3_nt: TGTGCCAGCGCTAGGCGGCCGGGATATGGCTACACCTTC

v_call: TRBV11-3
j_call: TRBJ2-5
clone_size: NA
d_call: TRBD2
cdr3_aa: CASSFGGGAQETQYF
cdr3_nt: TGTGCCAGCAGCTTCGGCGGGGGGGCCCAAGAGACCCAGTACTTC

v_call: TRBV24-1
j_call: TRBJ1-2
clone_size: NA
d_call: TRBD1
cdr3_aa: CATSPGGNNYGYTF
cdr3_nt: TGTGCCACCAGTCCAGGGGGCAATAACTATGGCTACACCTTC

v_call: TRBV29-1
j_call: TRBJ2-3
clone_size: NA
d_call: TRBD2
cdr3_aa: CSVPRSGRDTQYF
cdr3_nt: TGCAGCGTGCCGAGGAGCGGGAGGGATACGCAGTATTTT

v_call: TRBV19
j_call: TRBJ1-3
clone_size: NA
d_call: NA
cdr3_aa: CASRVQGAGNTIYF
cdr3_nt: TGTGCCAGTAGGGTACAGGGTGCCGGAAACACCATATATTTT

v_call: TRBV11-2
j_call: TRBJ1-6
clone_size: NA
d_call: NA
cdr3_aa: CASSWQGWNSPLHF
cdr3_nt: TGTGCCAGCAGCTGGCAGGGGTGGAATTCACCCCTCCACTTT

v_call: TRBV5-1
j_call: TRBJ2-3
clone_size: NA
d_call: NA
cdr3_aa: CASSFTRNTDTQYF
cdr3_nt: TGCGCCAGCAGCTTCACCAGAAACACAGATACGCAGTATTTT

v_call: TRBV14
j_call: TRBJ2-5
clone_size: few
d_call: TRBD1
cdr3_aa: CASSRGRGLGQETQYF
cdr3_nt: TGTGCCAGCAGCCGAGGCAGGGGGCTCGGCCAAGAGACCCAGTACTTC

v_call: TRBV28
j_call: TRBJ1-4
clone_size: once
d_call: NA
cdr3_aa: CASSRTSNEKLFF
cdr3_nt: TGTGCCAGCAGTAGGACATCCAATGAAAAACTGTTTTTT

v_call: TRBV18
j_call: TRBJ2-7
clone_size: NA
d_call: TRBD1
cdr3_aa: CASSPPDRGSEQYF
cdr3_nt: TGTGCCAGCTCACCGCCGGACAGGGGCTCCGAGCAGTACTTC

v_call: TRBV6-5
j_call: TRBJ1-1
clone_size: NA
d_call: NA
cdr3_aa: CASSSTENTEAFF
cdr3_nt: TGTGCCAGCAGTTCGACAGAGAACACTGAAGCTTTCTTT

v_call: TRBV5-1
j_call: TRBJ2-2
clone_size: NA
d_call: TRBD1
cdr3_aa: CASSPRTGNTGELFF
cdr3_nt: TGCGCCAGCAGCCCTAGGACAGGGAACACCGGGGAGCTGTTTTTT

v_call: TRBV11-2
j_call: TRBJ1-2
clone_size: few
d_call: TRBD1
cdr3_aa: CASSLDPGQEGYTF
cdr3_nt: TGTGCCAGCAGCTTAGATCCAGGACAGGAAGGCTACACCTTC

v_call: TRBV2
j_call: TRBJ1-3
clone_size: NA
d_call: NA
cdr3_aa: CASSDRGQPLGSGNTIYF
cdr3_nt: TGTGCCAGCAGTGATCGCGGACAGCCCCTAGGATCTGGAAACACCATATATTTT

v_call: TRBV6-1
j_call: TRBJ1-6
clone_size: NA
d_call: TRBD1
cdr3_aa: CASSEHDRDNSPLHF
cdr3_nt: TGTGCCAGCAGTGAGCATGACAGGGATAATTCACCCCTCCACTTT

v_call: TRBV19
j_call: TRBJ1-4
clone_size: once
d_call: NA
cdr3_aa: CASSPLQGGEKLFF
cdr3_nt: TGTGCCAGTAGCCCTTTACAGGGTGGCGAAAAACTGTTTTTT

v_call: TRBV5-4
j_call: TRBJ2-7
clone_size: NA
d_call: TRBD1
cdr3_aa: CASSLKGTAYEQYF
cdr3_nt: TGTGCCAGCAGCTTGAAAGGGACAGCCTACGAGCAGTACTTC

v_call: TRBV7-6
j_call: TRBJ2-2
clone_size: few
d_call: NA
cdr3_aa: CASSGGSGTGELFF
cdr3_nt: TGTGCCAGCAGTGGAGGGTCGGGCACCGGGGAGCTGTTTTTT

v_call: TRBV9
j_call: TRBJ2-7
clone_size: NA
d_call: NA
cdr3_aa: CASSVGPHRARDEQYF
cdr3_nt: TGTGCCAGCAGCGTAGGGCCCCACAGGGCTCGGGACGAGCAGTACTTC

v_call: TRBV3-1/TRBV3-2
j_call: TRBJ2-7
clone_size: NA
d_call: TRBD2
cdr3_aa: CASSLGLEMSEQYF
cdr3_nt: TGTGCCAGCAGCCTGGGACTAGAAATGTCGGAGCAGTACTTC

v_call: TRBV3-1/TRBV3-2
j_call: TRBJ2-7
clone_size: NA
d_call: TRBD1
cdr3_aa: CASSPSWTGGYEQYF
cdr3_nt: TGTGCCAGCAGCCCGAGTTGGACAGGGGGCTACGAGCAGTACTTC